This entry lists 16 T cell receptor beta chains sequenced from one sample in a study of blood T cells in healthy people across ages. Together with a sample-barcoded 5' primer, a J-beta primer mix was included in a second PCR lasting roughly 6 to 12 cycles. TCRdb itself ran the 5' RACE reads through MiXCR, one entry per CDR3 protein. This sample has 250,000 to 300,000 distinct CDR3 sequences; roughly 27% occur once, and the top ten carry around 29%. Source material: blood. These receptors were collected from a woman in her 70s in good health.

This clonotype was recorded a few times. The chain has TRBV7-3 and TRBJ2-3; D remains ambiguous. CDR3 size: 13 residues. Trimming cost V 3 bases and J 6 bases, with 10 bases left between them. The germline V gene encodes CDR1 SGHTA and CDR2 FQGTGA. The CDR3 nucleotides read TGTGCCAGCAGCTTCGGTCGCATGGATACGCAGTATTTT. Amino acids: CASSFGRMDTQYF.

The gene calls are TRBV5-1 and TRBJ2-6; no clear D gene. This CDR3 region has 15 residues. The ends were cut back, 6 bases at V and 3 bases at J, with 13 bases in the middle. Germline V gene data show CDR1 as SGHRS and CDR2 as YFSETQ. The CDR3 DNA sequence: TGCGCCAGCACTGACCATTCTTTTGGGGCCAACGTCCTGACTTTC. Protein: CASTDHSFGANVLTF.

Ten or more counts support this clonotype. This sequence joins TRBV5-1 and TRBJ1-4; D not certain. Germline V CDR1 and CDR2: SGHRS, YFSETQ. V lost 4 bases and J lost 3, with 16 bases in between. This CDR3 region has 16 residues. CDR3 sequence: CASSPGLVGANEKLFF. CDR3 nucleotides: TGCGCCAGCAGCCCGGGGTTGGTTGGCGCTAATGAAAAACTGTTTTTT.

The chain uses TRBV29-1 and TRBJ1-3; D not certain. V lost 6 bases to trimming and J lost 3 bases, with 9 bases between them. Germline CDR1 reads SQVTM; CDR2 reads ANQGSEA. The CDR3 loop spans 12 amino acids. CDR3 in DNA: TGCAGCGTCGCAGTGGTTGGAAACACCATATATTTT. Residues: CSVAVVGNTIYF.

This clonotype was seen only a few times. The chain links TRBV5-6 to TRBJ2-6; D is perhaps TRBD2 (5 bases). Trimming took off 4 bases at V and 1 base at J, with 9 bases between the two ends. This CDR3 has 15 amino acids. Germline CDR1 and CDR2: SGHDT and YYEEEE. This chain's CDR3 is CASSRRDSGANVLTF. CDR3 DNA sequence: TGTGCCAGCAGCAGACGGGATTCTGGGGCCAACGTCCTGACTTTC.

The rearrangement uses TRBV20-1 and TRBJ2-3, with D unclear. Trimming took 5 bases from V and 1 from J, leaving 22 bases between them. The CDR3 length is 17 residues. Germline CDR1 is DFQATT and CDR2 is SNEGSKA (reference sequence). CDR3 region: CSALKLPGTRGTDTQYF. The DNA of the CDR3 is TGCAGTGCTCTCAAACTACCGGGTACCCGTGGCACAGATACGCAGTATTTT.

The V and J genes are TRBV7-2 and TRBJ2-5; 10 bases match TRBD2. The J call may be wrong; the DNA end is better matched by TRBJ2-1. The CDR3 extends over 15 amino acids. Germline V lookup: CDR1 SGHTA, CDR2 FQGNSA. CDR3 DNA sequence: TGTGCCAGCAGACTCACTAGCGGGGAGTACGATGAGCAGTTCTTC. It specifies CASRLTSGEYDEQFF.

This clonotype was detected a few times. The chain joins TRBV28 to TRBJ2-7; 9 nucleotides agree with TRBD2. The V and J ends lost 6 bases and 0 bases, in that order; junction bases with no gene match: 6. The germline CDR1 and CDR2 sequences are MDHEN and SYDVKM. The CDR3 loop spans 15 amino acids. CDR3 region: CASSTTSGPSYEQYF. In DNA form, the CDR3 reads TGTGCCAGCAGCACCACTAGCGGGCCCTCCTACGAGCAGTACTTC.

In its sample, this clonotype was seen a few times. The chain uses TRBV7-2 and TRBJ2-5; TRBD1 might be the D (6 bases). The J call may be faulty, since TRBJ2-7 better matches the DNA end. This CDR3 is built from 15 residues. In germline, CDR1 is SGHTA, CDR2 FQGNSA. The DNA of the CDR3 is TGTGCCAGCAGCTCCCAGGGGCTCGCCGGGTACGAGCAGTACTTC. It encodes CASSSQGLAGYEQYF.

This clonotype has just a few counts. This chain joins TRBV7-8 and TRBJ1-1, with 9 bases identical to TRBD1. Germline V gene lookup returns CDR1 SGHVS and CDR2 FQNEAQ. The length of the CDR3 is 13 residues. The V segment lost 5 bases and the J segment 11 bases; nucleotides outside the gene matches: 9. The CDR3 coding sequence is TGTGCCAGCAGCCCTCGTACAGGGGGCGGGGCTTTCTTT. Translated: CASSPRTGGGAFF.

V and J are TRBV29-1 and TRBJ1-1, with D unresolved. CDR1 is SQVTM, CDR2 ANQGSEA, per germline. The V gene lost 4 bases and the J gene lost 6 bases, with 12 bases spanning the gap. The CDR3 spans 12 residues. For the CDR3, the DNA is TGCAGCGTTGGGCCGCTTGGCGCTGAAGCTTTCTTT. It encodes CSVGPLGAEAFF.

The rearrangement uses TRBV12-3 or TRBV12-4 and TRBJ1-5; no firm D call. There are 13 residues in the CDR3. The V and J ends lost 7 bases and 1 base respectively, with 8 bases between them. This chain's CDR3 is CASKLASNQPQHF. CDR3 coding DNA: TGTGCCAGCAAATTGGCGAGCAATCAGCCCCAGCATTTT.

This clonotype has just a few counts. This chain links TRBV2 with TRBJ2-2; D ambiguous. Per the germline V gene, CDR1 is SNHLY and CDR2 is FYNNEI. The CDR3 spans 16 residues. V shed 2 bases and J shed 3 bases, with 13 bases lying between them. The CDR3 reads CASSERSPRDTGELFF. The CDR3 DNA sequence: TGTGCCAGCAGTGAAAGGTCCCCCCGGGACACCGGGGAGCTGTTTTTT.

The chain links TRBV7-3 to TRBJ2-3; the match to TRBD2 covers 8 bases. The J segment lost 2 bases and the V segment lost 5 bases, leaving 6 bases of the junction unmatched. This CDR3 has 15 residues. CDR1 SGHTA and CDR2 FQGTGA come from the germline V gene. The CDR3 DNA follows: TGTGCCAGCAGCCGAAATAGCGGGAACACAGATACGCAGTATTTT. Protein sequence: CASSRNSGNTDTQYF.

There are a few counts of this clonotype. This rearrangement joins TRBV14 to TRBJ1-3; D is ambiguous. V lost 0 bases and J lost 4, with 4 bases in between. CDR3 length: 13 residues. The germline V gene encodes CDR1 SGHDN and CDR2 FVKESK. CDR3 sequence: CASSQDTGNTIYF. The CDR3, as DNA: TGTGCCAGCAGCCAAGATACCGGAAACACCATATATTTT.

This clonotype was observed a few times. This chain links TRBV12-3 or TRBV12-4 with TRBJ1-3; no firm D call. The CDR3 totals 14 residues. Trimming left V 3 bases short and J 2 bases short, with 8 bases between. The CDR3, as DNA: TGTGCCAGCAGTTTTATGGTTGCTGGAAACACCATATATTTT. It codes for CASSFMVAGNTIYF.